What follows are 29 T cell receptor beta chains derived from one specimen sequenced in a study of blood T cell repertoires in COVID-19. Profiled with immunoSEQ multiplex PCR; TCRdb holds only in-frame clones, not every one. The table has under 200,000 clones, roughly 86% seen once. The specimen sequenced was peripheral blood. The receptor source for this set is a middle-aged man with active or convalescent COVID-19.

This chain joins TRBV6-5 and TRBJ2-1; TRBD1 agrees at 7 bases. Germline V gives CDR1 MNHEY, CDR2 SVGAGI. The length of the CDR3 is 15 residues. V lost 5 bases and J lost 4; bases outside the gene matches: 8. CDR3 sequence (DNA): TGTGCCAGCAGTCAACAGGGGATCCCTTACAATGAGCAGTTCTTC. This encodes CASSQQGIPYNEQFF.

V and J are TRBV7-8 and TRBJ1-1; D is ambiguous. V lost 5 bases, J lost 1 base, and 20 bases lay in between. The CDR3 is 17 amino acids. CDR1 and CDR2 (germline): SGHVS, FQNEAQ. The CDR3 nucleotides read TGTGCCAGCAGCCCTTTACTACTCGACCCCGGGAACACTGAAGCTTTCTTT. Its translation: CASSPLLLDPGNTEAFF. The full variable domain, in which reference TRBV7-8 and TRBJ1-1 provide the parts outside the CDR3, is GAGVSQSPRYKVAKRGQDVALRCDPISGHVSLFWYQQALGQGPEFLTYFQNEAQLDKSGLPSDRFFAERPEGSVSTLKIQRTQQEDSAVYLCASSPLLLDPGNTEAFFGQGTRLTVV.

V and J are TRBV27 and TRBJ1-1; a weak D match, TRBD1 (6 bases). The length of the CDR3 is 18 residues. The germline CDR1 and CDR2 sequences are MNHEY and SMNVEV (reference sequence). V was pared by 3 bases and J by 0 bases, with 20 bases between. CDR3: CASSLGAQTVPLNTEAFF. CDR3 nucleotides: TGTGCCAGCAGTTTGGGGGCCCAGACAGTGCCTCTGAACACTGAAGCTTTCTTT.

The V call is TRBV7-2, the J call TRBJ2-7; 7 positions agree with TRBD1. With V trimmed by 1 base and J by 3 bases, 3 bases remained unmatched. CDR1 is SGHTA and CDR2 is FQGNSA in the germline V gene. The CDR3 loop spans 14 amino acids. CDR3: CASSLEGGNYEQYF. The CDR3 DNA sequence: TGTGCCAGCAGCTTAGAAGGGGGCAACTACGAGCAGTACTTC.

The J gene is TRBJ2-3, the V gene TRBV19; D is uncertain. The ends were cut back, 9 bases at V and 2 bases at J, with 15 bases in the middle. The CDR3 totals 14 residues. The germline V gene encodes CDR1 LNHDA and CDR2 SQIVND (reference sequence). For the CDR3, the DNA is TGTGCCAGCTCGACTCTTGCGAACACAGATACGCAGTATTTT. Encoded protein: CASSTLANTDTQYF.

V gene TRBV4-1 combines with J gene TRBJ2-7; tentatively, D is TRBD1 (6 bases). The V and J ends lost 6 bases and 7 bases respectively, with 22 bases between them. This CDR3 has 15 residues. The germline gives CDR1 MGHRA, CDR2 YSYEKL. CDR3 residues: CASRSSNRDGYEQYF. The CDR3 DNA reads TGCGCCAGCAGGTCATCAAACAGGGATGGGTATGAGCAGTACTTC.

The J gene is TRBJ1-1, the V gene TRBV29-1; TRBD1 is a possible D gene (5 bases). CDR3 size: 14 residues. Trimming took 6 bases from V and 6 from J, leaving 20 bases between them. CDR1 and CDR2 (germline): SQVTM, ANQGSEA. CDR3 bases: TGCAGCGTAAACCGGGCCCGAATCAGGGCTGAAGCTTTCTTT. Protein: CSVNRARIRAEAFF.

The DNA of the CDR3 is TGTGCCAGTAGTATAAGGGTTCAGGGTCAGCCCCAGCATTTT. Protein sequence: CASSIRVQGQPQHF. V is TRBV19 and J is TRBJ1-5; D possibly corresponds to TRBD1 (5 bases). CDR1 and CDR2 (germline): LNHDA, SQIVND (reference sequence). The CDR3 extends over 14 amino acids. Trimming left V 2 bases short and J 6 bases short, with 11 bases between.

In its sample, this clone was seen once. V usage is TRBV4-1 and J usage is TRBJ1-1; the match to TRBD1 covers 9 bases. V shed 3 bases, J shed 5 bases, and the junction held 4 bases outside the gene matches. Germline lookup yields CDR1 MGHRA and CDR2 YSYEKL. This CDR3 has 14 residues. The CDR3 protein is CASSQNRGRTEAFF. CDR3 coding DNA: TGCGCCAGCAGCCAGAACAGGGGGCGAACTGAAGCTTTCTTT.

Here the CDR3 reads CSGQGWGGYTF. The DNA of the CDR3 is TGCAGCGGACAGGGTTGGGGTGGCTACACCTTC. The rearrangement uses TRBV29-1 and TRBJ1-2; TRBD1 agrees at 7 bases. Trimming removed 7 bases from V and 7 bases from J; junction bases left unmatched: 6. Per the germline V gene, CDR1 is SQVTM and CDR2 is ANQGSEA. This CDR3 has 11 residues.

The V call is TRBV28, the J call TRBJ1-1, with D possibly matching TRBD1 (5 bases). The CDR3 is 17 amino acids. The ends were cut back, 4 bases at V and 5 bases at J, with 23 bases in the middle. From germline, CDR1 is MDHEN and CDR2 SYDVKM. CDR3 DNA: TGTGCCAGCAGTTCGATTTATGGAGGAGGGGCGAGGACTGAAGCTTTCTTT. As protein: CASSSIYGGGARTEAFF. Combining the CDR3 with reference TRBV28 and TRBJ1-1 gives the whole variable domain DVKVTQSSRYLVKRTGEKVFLECVQDMDHENMFWYRQDPGLGLRLIYFSYDVKMKEKGDIPEGYSVSREKKERFSLILESASTNQTSMYLCASSSIYGGGARTEAFFGQGTRLTVV.

The chain joins TRBV7-9 to TRBJ1-2, with D tentatively TRBD1 (5 bases). V lost 1 base, J lost 2 bases, and 17 bases lay in between. This CDR3 has 17 amino acids. Germline V lookup: CDR1 SEHNR, CDR2 FQNEAQ (reference sequence). The DNA for the CDR3 is TGTGCCAGCAGCTTAGTCGTAGGGGCAGCTGCAAACTATGGCTACACCTTC. Translated, it gives CASSLVVGAAANYGYTF.

This clone was detected ten times or more. CDR3 sequence: CASSYSTGGVETQYF. The DNA for the CDR3 is TGTGCCAGCAGTTACTCGACCGGGGGGGTAGAGACCCAGTACTTC. This chain connects TRBV6-5 to TRBJ2-5; TRBD2 agrees at 8 bases. This CDR3 has 15 amino acids. The trim removed 0 bases at V and 4 bases at J, leaving 4 bases unmatched. Per germline, CDR1 MNHEY and CDR2 SVGAGI.

The sample holds a few counts of this clone. The chain uses TRBV4-1 and TRBJ2-2; perhaps TRBD1 as D (6 bases). Trimming stripped 3 bases from V and 1 base from J, with 9 bases between. Germline V gene sequence: CDR1 MGHRA, CDR2 YSYEKL. The CDR3 contains 15 residues. The chain's CDR3 is CASSHGTLNTGELFF. Written as DNA, the CDR3 is TGCGCCAGCAGCCATGGGACACTGAACACCGGGGAGCTGTTTTTT.

The gene calls are TRBV24-1 and TRBJ2-1, with 8 bases lining up with TRBD1. The CDR3 contains 17 residues. The V segment lost 3 bases and the J segment 4 bases; nucleotides outside the gene matches: 10. Germline CDR1 is KGHDR and CDR2 is SFDVKD. CDR3 amino acids: CATSDLDRDRLYNEQFF. The CDR3, as DNA: TGTGCCACCAGTGATCTGGACCGGGACAGGTTGTACAATGAGCAGTTCTTC.

The chain joins TRBV28 to TRBJ1-1; 9 bases are a match to TRBD1. V lost 4 bases, J lost 6 bases, and 3 bases stayed unmatched. CDR3 size: 13 residues. Germline loops: CDR1 MDHEN, CDR2 SYDVKM. This chain's CDR3 is CASSSGQGSEAFF. CDR3 nucleotide sequence: TGTGCCAGCAGTTCCGGACAGGGGTCTGAAGCTTTCTTT.

The chain combines TRBV7-9 with TRBJ1-5, with unresolved D. V gave up 3 bases and J gave up 5 bases, with 8 bases separating them. The CDR3 spans 13 residues. Germline lookup yields CDR1 SEHNR and CDR2 FQNEAQ (reference sequence). In DNA, the CDR3 is TGTGCCAGCAGCTTCGGTTTGGATCAGCCCCAGCATTTT. Its protein is CASSFGLDQPQHF.

The rearrangement links TRBV28 to TRBJ1-2; 9 bases fit TRBD1. V lost 3 bases, J lost 4 bases, and 6 bases stayed unmatched. Per germline, CDR1 MDHEN and CDR2 SYDVKM. This CDR3 spans 15 amino acids. The CDR3 spells CASSFPGQGSYGYTF. For the CDR3, the DNA is TGTGCCAGCAGTTTCCCTGGACAGGGGAGCTATGGCTACACCTTC.

The gene calls are TRBV4-2 and TRBJ2-7, with 9 bases lining up with TRBD1. Germline V CDR1 and CDR2: LGHNA, YNFKEQ. V lost 6 bases to trimming and J lost 3 bases; unmatched junction nucleotides: 9. The CDR3 sequence is 15 residues long. The CDR3 sequence: CASRPGQGYVYEQYF. In DNA, the CDR3 is TGTGCCAGCAGGCCGGGACAGGGATATGTCTACGAGCAGTACTTC.

The V call is TRBV5-6, the J call TRBJ1-2; possible D gene TRBD1, 6 bases. Germline V lookup: CDR1 SGHDT, CDR2 YYEEEE. This CDR3 is 16 amino acids long. Trimming pared 4 bases from V and 4 bases from J, leaving 20 bases between. The CDR3 DNA follows: TGTGCCAGCAGCCAACTTGCTCGGACAGCCAGCTATGGCTACACCTTC. It encodes CASSQLARTASYGYTF.

V usage is TRBV14 and J usage is TRBJ1-2; D is perhaps TRBD1 (5 bases). V gave up 3 bases and J gave up 3 bases, with 14 bases separating them. The germline CDR1 and CDR2 sequences are SGHDN and FVKESK. There are 15 residues in the CDR3. CDR3 bases: TGTGCCAGCAGCCAGTTCAAGGGGCGAGACTATGGCTACACCTTC. Translated, it gives CASSQFKGRDYGYTF.

About this clone itself: Other DNA sequences from this sample encode an identical CDR3 as well. The genes are TRBV5-4 and TRBJ1-2, with D maybe TRBD1 (5 bases). The CDR3 extends over 13 amino acids. Between the trimmed V and J ends, which lost 0 bases and 2 bases, there was a span of 5 bases. Germline values: CDR1 SGHNT, CDR2 YYREEE (reference sequence). Here the CDR3 reads CASSLAGNYGYTF. The CDR3 coding sequence is TGTGCCAGCAGCTTGGCAGGGAACTATGGCTACACCTTC.

This chain links TRBV30 with TRBJ1-3; D gene uncertain. The CDR3 has 12 residues. Germline V gene sequence: CDR1 GTSNPN, CDR2 SVGIG (reference sequence). V was shortened by 5 bases and J by 0 bases, with 5 bases between the two germline ends. CDR3 in amino acids: CAWAVSGNTIYF. CDR3 in DNA: TGTGCCTGGGCTGTCTCTGGAAACACCATATATTTT.

This chain uses TRBV2 with TRBJ1-5; TRBD1 might be the D (5 bases). The CDR3 extends over 15 amino acids. Germline V gene lookup returns CDR1 SNHLY and CDR2 FYNNEI. Trimming removed 3 bases from V and 2 bases from J, with 11 bases in between. For the CDR3, the DNA is TGTGCCAGCAGTGAGCAGGGAAGGGGCAATCAGCCCCAGCATTTT. It specifies CASSEQGRGNQPQHF.

The rearrangement joins TRBV7-9 to TRBJ1-1, with D unclear. The CDR3 runs 17 residues. V lost 4 bases and J 0 bases, leaving 18 bases between the germline ends. Germline V gene lookup returns CDR1 SEHNR and CDR2 FQNEAQ (reference sequence). The CDR3 DNA reads TGTGCCAGCAGCTCCCCCAATGAGAACCTAATGAACACTGAAGCTTTCTTT. This encodes CASSSPNENLMNTEAFF.

The chain uses TRBV28 and TRBJ1-5, with a tentative D call TRBD1 (5 bases). The germline gives CDR1 MDHEN, CDR2 SYDVKM. Trimming removed 1 base at V and 2 bases at J, with 12 bases between. This CDR3 has 16 residues. The CDR3 sequence: CASSLSGGWGNQPQHF. The CDR3 DNA is TGTGCCAGCAGTTTATCGGGGGGATGGGGCAATCAGCCCCAGCATTTT. Filled out from reference TRBV28 and TRBJ1-5, the complete variable domain reads DVKVTQSSRYLVKRTGEKVFLECVQDMDHENMFWYRQDPGLGLRLIYFSYDVKMKEKGDIPEGYSVSREKKERFSLILESASTNQTSMYLCASSLSGGWGNQPQHFGDGTRLSIL.

The chain couples TRBV18 to TRBJ1-2; 7 nucleotides match TRBD1. Trimming cost V 2 bases and J 7 bases; bases outside gene matches: 10. The length of the CDR3 is 15 residues. Germline CDR1 and CDR2: KGHSH and LQKENI. CDR3 DNA sequence: TGTGCCAGCTCACCAAAGGCAGGGGGTTCGGTTGGCTACACCTTC. Protein sequence: CASSPKAGGSVGYTF.

The chain uses TRBV28 and TRBJ1-1; 7 bases agree with TRBD1. From germline, CDR1 is MDHEN and CDR2 SYDVKM. V lost 4 bases and J lost 5; bases outside the gene matches: 13. CDR3 size: 16 residues. The CDR3 loop is CASSYTGALEGTEAFF. CDR3 DNA sequence: TGTGCCAGCAGTTATACAGGGGCCCTAGAGGGGACTGAAGCTTTCTTT.

V and J are TRBV20-1 and TRBJ2-1; D gene ambiguous. V dropped 6 bases and J dropped 2 bases, with 5 bases sitting between them. This CDR3 is built from 11 residues. CDR1 and CDR2 from the germline V gene are DFQATT and SNEGSKA (reference sequence). The CDR3 nucleotides are TGCAGTGCAGCGACCTACAATGAGCAGTTCTTC. It specifies CSAATYNEQFF.